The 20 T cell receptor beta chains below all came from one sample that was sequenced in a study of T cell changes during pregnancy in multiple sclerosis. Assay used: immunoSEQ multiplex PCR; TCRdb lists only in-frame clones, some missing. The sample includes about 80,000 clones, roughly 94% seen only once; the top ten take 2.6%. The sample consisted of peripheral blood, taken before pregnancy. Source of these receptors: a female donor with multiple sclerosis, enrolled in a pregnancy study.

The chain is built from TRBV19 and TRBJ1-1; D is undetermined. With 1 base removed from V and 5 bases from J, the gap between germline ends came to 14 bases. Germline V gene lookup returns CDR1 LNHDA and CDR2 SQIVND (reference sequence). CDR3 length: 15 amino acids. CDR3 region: CASSIASTFGTEAFF. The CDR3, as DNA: TGTGCCAGTAGTATAGCGTCGACCTTCGGGACTGAAGCTTTCTTT.

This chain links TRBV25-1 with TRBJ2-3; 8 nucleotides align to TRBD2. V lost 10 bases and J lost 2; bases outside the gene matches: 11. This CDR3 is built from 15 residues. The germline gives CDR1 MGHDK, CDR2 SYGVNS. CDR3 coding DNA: TGTGCCACCTCGTTATCGGGAGGGCCCACAGATACGCAGTATTTT. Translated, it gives CATSLSGGPTDTQYF.

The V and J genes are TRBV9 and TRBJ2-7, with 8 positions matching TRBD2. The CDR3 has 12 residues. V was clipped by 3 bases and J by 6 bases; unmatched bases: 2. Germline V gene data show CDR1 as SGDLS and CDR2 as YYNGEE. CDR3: CASSDSGIEQYF. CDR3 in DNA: TGTGCCAGCAGCGATAGCGGGATCGAGCAGTACTTC.

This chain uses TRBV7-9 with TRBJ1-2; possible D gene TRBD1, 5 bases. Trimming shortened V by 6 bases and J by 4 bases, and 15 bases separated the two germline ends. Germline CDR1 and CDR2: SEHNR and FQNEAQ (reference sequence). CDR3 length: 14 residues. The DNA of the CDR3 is TGTGCCAGCAGTAAGCAGGGTTTCGGCTATGGCTACACCTTC. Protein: CASSKQGFGYGYTF.

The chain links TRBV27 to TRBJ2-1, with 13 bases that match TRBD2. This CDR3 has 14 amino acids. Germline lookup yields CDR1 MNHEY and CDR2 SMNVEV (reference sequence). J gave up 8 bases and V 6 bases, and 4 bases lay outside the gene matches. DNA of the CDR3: TGTGCCAGCAGCGGACTAGCGGGAGCCTATGAGCAGTTCTTC. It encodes CASSGLAGAYEQFF.

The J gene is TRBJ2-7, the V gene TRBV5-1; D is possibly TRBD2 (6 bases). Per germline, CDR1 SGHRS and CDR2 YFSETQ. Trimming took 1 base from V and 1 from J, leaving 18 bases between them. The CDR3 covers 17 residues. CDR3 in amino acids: CASSLRASGGGSYEQYF. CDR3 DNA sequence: TGCGCCAGCAGCTTGAGGGCGTCCGGGGGTGGTTCCTACGAGCAGTACTTC.

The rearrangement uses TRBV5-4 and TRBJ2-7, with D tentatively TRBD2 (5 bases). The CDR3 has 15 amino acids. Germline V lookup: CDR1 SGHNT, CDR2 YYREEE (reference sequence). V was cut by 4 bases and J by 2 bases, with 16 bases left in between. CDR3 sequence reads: CASSPNPGVTYEQYF. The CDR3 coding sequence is TGTGCCAGCAGCCCCAACCCCGGGGTGACCTACGAGCAGTACTTC.

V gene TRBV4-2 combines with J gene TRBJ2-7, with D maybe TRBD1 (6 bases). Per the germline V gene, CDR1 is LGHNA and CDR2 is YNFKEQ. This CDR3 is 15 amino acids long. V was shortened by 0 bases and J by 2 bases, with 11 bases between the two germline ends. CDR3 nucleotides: TGTGCCAGCAGCCAAGAGCCGGGACACACCTACGAGCAGTACTTC. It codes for CASSQEPGHTYEQYF.

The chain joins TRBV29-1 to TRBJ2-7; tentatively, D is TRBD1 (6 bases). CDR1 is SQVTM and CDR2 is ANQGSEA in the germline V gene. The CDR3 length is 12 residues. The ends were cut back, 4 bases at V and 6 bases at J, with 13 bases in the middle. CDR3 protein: CSVVHRVGEQYF. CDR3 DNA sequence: TGCAGCGTTGTGCACAGGGTAGGCGAGCAGTACTTC.

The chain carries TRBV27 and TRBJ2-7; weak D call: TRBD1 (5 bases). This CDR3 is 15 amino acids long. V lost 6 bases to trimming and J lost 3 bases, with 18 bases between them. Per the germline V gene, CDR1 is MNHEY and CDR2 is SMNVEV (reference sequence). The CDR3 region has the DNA TGTGCCAGCAGCCTAATTCAGGGTGCCGACTACGAGCAGTACTTC. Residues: CASSLIQGADYEQYF.

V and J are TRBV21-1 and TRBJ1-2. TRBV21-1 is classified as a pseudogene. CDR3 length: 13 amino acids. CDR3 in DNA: TGTGCCAGCAGCGACGGAGAGAGCTATGGCTACACCTTC. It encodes CASSDGESYGYTF.

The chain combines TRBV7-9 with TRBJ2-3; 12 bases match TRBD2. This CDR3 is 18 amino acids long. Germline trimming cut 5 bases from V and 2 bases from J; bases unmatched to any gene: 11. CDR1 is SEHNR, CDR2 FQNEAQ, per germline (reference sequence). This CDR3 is CASSPTSGSRRVTDTQYF. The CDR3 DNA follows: TGTGCCAGCAGCCCGACTAGCGGGAGTAGAAGGGTCACAGATACGCAGTATTTT.

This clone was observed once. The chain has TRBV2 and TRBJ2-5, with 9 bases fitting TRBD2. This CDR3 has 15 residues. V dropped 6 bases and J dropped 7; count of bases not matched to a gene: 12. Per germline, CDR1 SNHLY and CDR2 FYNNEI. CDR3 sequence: CASSAVSGSFMTQYF. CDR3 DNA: TGTGCCAGCAGCGCCGTTAGCGGGAGCTTTATGACCCAGTACTTC.

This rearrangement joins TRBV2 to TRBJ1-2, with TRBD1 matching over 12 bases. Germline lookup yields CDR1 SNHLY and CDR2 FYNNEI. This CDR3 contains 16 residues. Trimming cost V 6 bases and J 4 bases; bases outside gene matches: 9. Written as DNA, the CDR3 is TGTGCCAGCAGAAAGGGGGGGACAGGGGGCGGCTATGGCTACACCTTC. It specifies CASRKGGTGGGYGYTF. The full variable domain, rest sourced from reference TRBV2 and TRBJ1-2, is EPEVTQTPSHQVTQMGQEVILRCVPISNHLYFYWYRQILGQKVEFLVSFYNNEISEKSEIFDDQFSVERPDGSNFTLKIRSTKLEDSAMYFCASRKGGTGGGYGYTFGSGTRLTVV.

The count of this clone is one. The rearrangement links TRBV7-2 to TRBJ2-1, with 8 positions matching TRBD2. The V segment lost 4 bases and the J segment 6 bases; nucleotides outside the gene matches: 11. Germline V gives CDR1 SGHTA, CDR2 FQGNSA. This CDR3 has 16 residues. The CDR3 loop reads CASSSVAGGSANEQFF. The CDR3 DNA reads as TGTGCCAGCAGCTCCGTGGCGGGAGGATCGGCCAATGAGCAGTTCTTC.

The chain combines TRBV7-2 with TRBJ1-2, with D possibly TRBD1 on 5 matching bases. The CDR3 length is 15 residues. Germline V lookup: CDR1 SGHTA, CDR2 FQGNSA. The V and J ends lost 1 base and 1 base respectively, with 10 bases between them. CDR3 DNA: TGTGCCAGCAGCTTAGGGGGGGGAAATAACTATGGCTACACCTTC. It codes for CASSLGGGNNYGYTF.

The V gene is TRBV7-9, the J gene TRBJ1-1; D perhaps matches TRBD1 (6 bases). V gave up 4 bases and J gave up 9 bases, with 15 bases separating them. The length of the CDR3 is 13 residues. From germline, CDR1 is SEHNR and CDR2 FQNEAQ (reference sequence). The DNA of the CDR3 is TGTGCCAGCAGCTCGACAGGCTCCGGAAAAGCTTTCTTT. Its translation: CASSSTGSGKAFF. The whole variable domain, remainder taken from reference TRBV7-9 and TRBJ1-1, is DTGVSQNPRHKITKRGQNVTFRCDPISEHNRLYWYRQTLGQGPEFLTYFQNEAQLEKSRLLSDRFSAERPKGSFSTLEIQRTEQGDSAMYLCASSSTGSGKAFFGQGTRLTVV.

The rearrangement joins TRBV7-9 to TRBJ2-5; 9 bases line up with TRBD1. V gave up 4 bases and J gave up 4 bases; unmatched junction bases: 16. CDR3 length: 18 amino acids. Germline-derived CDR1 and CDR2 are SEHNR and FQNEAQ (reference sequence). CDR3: CASSSRGDRAPSRETQYF. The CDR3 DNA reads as TGTGCCAGCAGCTCAAGGGGGGACAGGGCGCCTTCCCGAGAGACCCAGTACTTC.

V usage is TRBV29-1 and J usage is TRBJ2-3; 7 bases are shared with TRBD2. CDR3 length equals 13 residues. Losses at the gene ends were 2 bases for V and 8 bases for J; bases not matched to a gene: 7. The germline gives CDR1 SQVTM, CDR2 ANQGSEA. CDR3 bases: TGCAGCGTTGAAAAGCGGGATTTTGGTACGCAGTATTTT. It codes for CSVEKRDFGTQYF.

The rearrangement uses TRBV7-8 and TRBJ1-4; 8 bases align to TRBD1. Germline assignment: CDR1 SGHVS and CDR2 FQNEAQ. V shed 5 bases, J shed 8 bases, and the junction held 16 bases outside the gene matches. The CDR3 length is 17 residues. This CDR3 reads CASSDRTGSVYGEKLFF. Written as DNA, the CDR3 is TGTGCCAGCAGCGACCGGACAGGGTCTGTTTACGGAGAAAAACTGTTTTTT.